The source of this TCR beta chain is a study of T cell responses to AZD1222 COVID-19 vaccine. General study results and limits: None of the repertoires were sampled until the peak T cell response had passed. Spike-specific TCRs gained breadth and depth after people received two AZD1222 doses. Clonal diversity may have been underestimated, and the donors were mostly white British, with more females than males. Only a handful of people who got AZD1222 tested seropositive at baseline.

About this clone itself: Its cognate antigen is unknown.

V trimming: 3 bases; J trimming: 6 bases; junction bases outside the gene matches: 5. The CDR3 length is 15 residues. Germline lookup yields CDR1 LNHDA and CDR2 SQIVND (reference sequence). The table came from immunoSEQ multiplex PCR; TCRdb's copy has only in-frame clones and leaves some out. Counted here are roughly 120,000 clones, 75% to 90% occurring once; the ten biggest clones make up 6% to 8%. The V call is TRBV19, the J call TRBJ2-2; 9 positions agree with TRBD2. The clonotype originates from an adult who received the AZD1222 COVID-19 vaccine. Sample: peripheral blood, taken 28 days after the second AZD1222 dose. CDR3: CASSILREGAGELFF. In DNA, the CDR3 is TGTGCCAGTAGTATCCTGCGGGAGGGTGCCGGGGAGCTGTTTTTT.